This T cell receptor beta chain emerged from a study of beta chain features in type 1 diabetes. Study-wide results and caveats: For Type 1 diabetes patients, all four CD4+ subsets carried TCRB CDR3s that were moderately but significantly shorter. Any role of HLA type in TCRB rearrangement remained unresolved here.

Sequenced material consisted of expressed TCRB transcripts (all of the isolated RNA was reverse transcribed). Clones were read by immunoSEQ multiplex PCR, and TCRdb kept only the in-frame ones, dropping some. This repertoire shows 310,000 or so clones, over 7% found once; its top ten account for more than 0.8%. This clone was detected a few times. The antigen is unknown. CDR1 is MNHNY and CDR2 is SVGAGI in the germline V gene (reference sequence). The CDR3 runs to 15 residues. J gave up 5 bases and V 5 bases, and 7 bases lay outside the gene matches. The chain couples TRBV6-6 to TRBJ2-5; 11 bases match TRBD2. Sequenced: central memory CD4+ T cells from blood. The sequence came from a man aged 25-45 years with type 1 diabetes. CDR3 sequence reads: CASSALAGGGETQYF. In nucleotides, the CDR3 is TGTGCCAGCAGTGCCCTAGCGGGGGGAGGGGAGACCCAGTACTTC.